This is a list of T cell receptor beta chains from one sample in a study of blood T cell repertoires in COVID-19. Repertoires were generated with immunoSEQ multiplex PCR, while TCRdb's copy carries only in-frame clones and drops some. The sample holds 130,000 to 150,000 clones; under 90% are singletons and the top ten take approximately 6.5%. The sequenced sample consisted of peripheral blood. Receptors originate from a human donor in a cohort sampled during active COVID-19. Each CDR3 is given with its conserved first and last residue. The order of the fields is CDR3 length, J gene, D gene, V gene, clone size, CDR3 protein, CDR3 DNA. D genes are given only for firm matches. Some rows mark clone size as missing; the rest say once, few, many or name a class of expanded clone.

>12|TRBJ2-1|NA|TRBV29-1|NA
CSVGRSYNEQFF
TGCAGCGTTGGTCGCAGCTACAATGAGCAGTTCTTC
>15|TRBJ1-5|NA|TRBV7-2|few
CASSLVSGSNQPQHF
TGTGCCAGCAGCTTAGTATCAGGATCGAATCAGCCCCAGCATTTT
>14|TRBJ2-2|NA|TRBV5-1|NA
CASSVLASSGELFF
TGCGCCAGCAGCGTACTAGCATCAAGCGGGGAGCTGTTTTTT
>16|TRBJ2-5|TRBD2|TRBV10-3|NA
CAISGASGGAEETQYF
TGTGCCATCAGTGGGGCTAGCGGGGGGGCGGAAGAGACCCAGTACTTC
>14|TRBJ2-3|NA|TRBV7-3|NA
CASSLGGTEGTQYF
TGTGCCAGCAGCTTAGGAGGCACTGAGGGTACGCAGTATTTT
>14|TRBJ2-7|NA|TRBV3-1/TRBV3-2|NA
CASRPRQDSYEQYF
TGTGCCAGCAGACCGAGACAGGACTCCTACGAGCAGTACTTC
>17|TRBJ2-5|TRBD1|TRBV6-2/TRBV6-3|NA
CASSPPGQGAPSQTQYF
TGTGCCAGCAGCCCTCCGGGACAGGGGGCCCCCTCGCAGACCCAGTACTTC
>12|TRBJ2-7|NA|TRBV25-1|NA
CASTGAYYEQYF
TGTGCCAGCACAGGGGCCTACTACGAGCAGTACTTC
>13|TRBJ2-2|TRBD2|TRBV7-2|NA
CASSGGGSGELFF
TGTGCCAGCAGCGGGGGAGGGTCCGGGGAGCTGTTTTTT
>19|TRBJ2-2|TRBD2|TRBV7-6|NA
CASSYTGLAGTLNTGELFF
TGTGCCAGCAGCTATACCGGACTAGCGGGGACCTTAAACACCGGGGAGCTGTTTTTT